Listed below are T cell receptor beta chains from one sample, sequenced in a study of OX40 agonist ivuxolimab in advanced cancers. This table comes from immunoSEQ multiplex PCR, and its TCRdb copy is limited to in-frame clones, with some not included. The data hold 100,000 or so clones, with about nine tenths observed a single time. The sample was CD4+ or CD8+ T cells sorted from blood, taken in a trial of the OX40 agonist ivuxolimab. Receptor source: an adult with an advanced solid tumor such as melanoma, head and neck, liver or kidney cancer. Both conserved end residues are part of each CDR3. The D gene is left open where the match is weak. Clone size is shown for a subset of rows, as once, few, many or a class of expanded clone.

TRBD1 TRBJ2-5 once TRBV7-2 TGTGCCAGCAGCGCATCCGGGACAGGGGGATTTGAGACCCAGTACTTC CASSASGTGGFETQYF
TRBD2 TRBJ2-7 . TRBV5-1 TGCGCCAGCAGCCTGAGACTAGCGGGAAGCTACGAGCAGTACTTC CASSLRLAGSYEQYF
. TRBJ2-7 . TRBV11-2 TGTGCCAGCAGCTTCAAGTGGGAGTCAGCCGAGCAGTACTTC CASSFKWESAEQYF
. TRBJ1-2 . TRBV28 TGTGCCAGCATTTCGCCAGGGGCCGGCTACACCTTC CASISPGAGYTF
TRBD2 TRBJ2-5 once TRBV5-1 TGCGCCAGCAGCCTGGGACTAGCGGGAGGCACATCCCAGTACTTC CASSLGLAGGTSQYF
TRBD1 TRBJ2-3 . TRBV19 TGTGCCAGCGCCTTACAGGGGGCAGATACGCAGTATTTT CASALQGADTQYF
. TRBJ2-5 . TRBV7-9 TGTGCCAGCGCCAAGGCAGGTGCTCAAGAGACCCAGTACTTC CASAKAGAQETQYF
TRBD1 TRBJ2-1 . TRBV6-1 TGTGCCAGCACCGGGACAGGGGGCTTGCATGAGCAGTTCTTC CASTGTGGLHEQFF
TRBD1 TRBJ2-7 . TRBV18 TGTGCCAGCTCAGAAGACAGGGTATACGAGCAGTACTTC CASSEDRVYEQYF
. TRBJ2-1 . TRBV2 TGTGCCAGCAATCTCGCGGAGGGATCCAATGAGCAGTTCTTC CASNLAEGSNEQFF
. TRBJ2-7 . TRBV10-3 TGTGCCATCAACGATCAACAGGGTGTCGAGCAGTACTTC CAINDQQGVEQYF
. TRBJ1-4 . TRBV9 TGTGCCAGCAGCTCAGGACAGTTCAATGAAAAACTGTTTTTT CASSSGQFNEKLFF
. TRBJ1-4 . TRBV7-9 TGTGCCAGCAGCTTAGCGAGGGAAGAGGAGGGGGAAAAACTGTTTTTT CASSLAREEEGEKLFF